The rows below give T cell receptor beta chains drawn from one sample of a study of blood T cell repertoires in COVID-19. Profiling relied on immunoSEQ multiplex PCR, and the TCRdb table lists in-frame clones only, not all of them. The sample lists roughly 200,000 clones; 87% were seen once. The sequenced sample consisted of PBMCs or T cells enriched from blood (not recorded which). The receptor source for this set is a man in his thirties or forties in a cohort exposed to, infected with or recovered from COVID-19 (not recorded which). CDR3s include the opening cysteine and the closing phenylalanine or tryptophan. A D gene is named only where the DNA matches it firmly. Clone size, where shown, is once, few, many, or a class for clones that have expanded.

size | J | V | length | D | CDR3 | DNA
. | TRBJ2-7 | TRBV29-1 | 15 | . | CSVEDLSHTGSEQYF | TGCAGCGTTGAAGATCTCTCCCATACAGGGTCCGAGCAGTACTTC
many | TRBJ2-2 | TRBV5-1 | 14 | . | CASSPAGVTGELFF | TGCGCCAGCAGCCCTGCGGGTGTTACCGGGGAGCTGTTTTTT
. | TRBJ2-2 | TRBV4-1 | 13 | . | CASSQEGARELFF | TGCGCCAGCAGCCAAGAGGGGGCGCGGGAGCTGTTTTTT
. | TRBJ2-6 | TRBV5-1 | 17 | TRBD1 | CASSFGQGRAGANVLTF | TGCGCCAGCAGCTTCGGACAGGGGAGGGCTGGGGCCAACGTCCTGACTTTC
. | TRBJ2-3 | TRBV5-1 | 16 | TRBD2 | CASSLLASGRSDTQYF | TGCGCCAGCAGCTTGCTGGCTAGCGGGAGATCAGATACGCAGTATTTT
. | TRBJ2-3 | TRBV28 | 16 | . | CASTITEGQRPDTQYF | TGTGCCAGCACCATTACGGAGGGACAGCGGCCAGATACGCAGTATTTT
. | TRBJ2-2 | TRBV12-3/TRBV12-4 | 12 | . | CASSPDTGELFF | TGTGCCAGCAGTCCCGACACCGGGGAGCTGTTTTTT
. | TRBJ1-3 | TRBV28 | 18 | . | CASSVYTGHTISGNTIYF | TGTGCCAGCAGCGTCTACACGGGACACACCATCTCTGGAAACACCATATATTTT
. | TRBJ2-3 | TRBV7-2 | 15 | TRBD2 | CASSLGGSTSDTQYF | TGTGCCAGCAGCTTAGGCGGGAGTACATCAGATACGCAGTATTTT
. | TRBJ2-3 | TRBV4-1 | 19 | TRBD2 | CASSQVGVGLAGAADTQYF | TGCGCCAGCAGCCAAGTTGGCGTCGGGCTAGCGGGAGCTGCAGATACGCAGTATTTT
. | TRBJ2-7 | TRBV19 | 14 | TRBD2 | CASRAIAGAYEQYF | TGTGCCAGTAGAGCTATAGCGGGGGCCTACGAGCAGTACTTC
. | TRBJ2-1 | TRBV5-4 | 16 | . | CASSLEGTRSYNEQFF | TGTGCCAGCAGCTTGGAGGGGACTCGCTCCTACAATGAGCAGTTCTTC
few | TRBJ2-1 | TRBV19 | 15 | . | CASSAVADYDNEQFF | TGTGCCAGTAGTGCCGTAGCGGACTATGACAATGAGCAGTTCTTC
. | TRBJ2-7 | TRBV9 | 14 | TRBD2 | CASSVGGLSYEQYF | TGTGCCAGCAGCGTAGGGGGACTAAGCTACGAGCAGTACTTC
. | TRBJ1-1 | TRBV6-5 | 13 | . | CASSYGQNTEAFF | TGTGCCAGCAGTTATGGCCAGAACACTGAAGCTTTCTTT
. | TRBJ1-6 | TRBV27 | 17 | . | CASSPTLSTVGAAPLHF | TGTGCCAGCAGCCCTACCCTATCAACAGTGGGGGCGGCACCCCTCCACTTT
. | TRBJ1-5 | TRBV16 | 14 | . | CASSQYRDRTPQHF | TGTGCCAGCAGCCAATACAGGGATCGTACGCCCCAGCATTTT